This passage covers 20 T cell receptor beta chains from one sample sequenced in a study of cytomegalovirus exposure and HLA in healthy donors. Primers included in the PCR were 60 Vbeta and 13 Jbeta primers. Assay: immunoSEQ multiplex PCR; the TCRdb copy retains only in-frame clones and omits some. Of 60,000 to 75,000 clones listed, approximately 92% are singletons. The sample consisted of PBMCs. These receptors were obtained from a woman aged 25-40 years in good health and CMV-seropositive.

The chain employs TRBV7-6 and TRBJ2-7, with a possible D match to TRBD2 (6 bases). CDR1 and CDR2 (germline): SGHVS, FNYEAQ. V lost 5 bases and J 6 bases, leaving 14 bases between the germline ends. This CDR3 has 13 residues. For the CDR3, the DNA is TGTGCCAGCAGCCGGGGGTTACCCGCCGAGCAGTACTTC. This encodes CASSRGLPAEQYF.

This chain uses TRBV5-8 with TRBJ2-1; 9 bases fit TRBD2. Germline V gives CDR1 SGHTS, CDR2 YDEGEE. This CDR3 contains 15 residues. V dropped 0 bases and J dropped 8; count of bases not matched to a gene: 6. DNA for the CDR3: TGTGCCAGCAGCTTGGGTCTAGCGGGACTAGATGAGCAGTTCTTC. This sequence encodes CASSLGLAGLDEQFF.

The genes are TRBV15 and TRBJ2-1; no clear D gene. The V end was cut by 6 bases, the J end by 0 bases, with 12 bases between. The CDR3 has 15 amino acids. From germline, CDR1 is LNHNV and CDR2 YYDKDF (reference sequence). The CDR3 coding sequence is TGTGCCACCAGAGATTCACTGAGCTCCTACAATGAGCAGTTCTTC. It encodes CATRDSLSSYNEQFF.

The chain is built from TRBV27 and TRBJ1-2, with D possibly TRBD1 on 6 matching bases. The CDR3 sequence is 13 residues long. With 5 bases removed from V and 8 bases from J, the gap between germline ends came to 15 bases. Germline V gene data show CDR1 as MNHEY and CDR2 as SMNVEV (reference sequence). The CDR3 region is CASSLNRAGGYTF. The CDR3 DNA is TGTGCCAGCAGTCTCAACAGGGCAGGAGGCTACACCTTC.

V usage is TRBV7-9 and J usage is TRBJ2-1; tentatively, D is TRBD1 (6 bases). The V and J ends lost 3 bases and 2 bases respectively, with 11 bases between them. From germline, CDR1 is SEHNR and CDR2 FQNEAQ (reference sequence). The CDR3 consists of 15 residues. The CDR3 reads CASSFTDSTYNEQFF. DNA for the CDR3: TGTGCCAGCAGCTTTACGGACAGTACCTACAATGAGCAGTTCTTC.

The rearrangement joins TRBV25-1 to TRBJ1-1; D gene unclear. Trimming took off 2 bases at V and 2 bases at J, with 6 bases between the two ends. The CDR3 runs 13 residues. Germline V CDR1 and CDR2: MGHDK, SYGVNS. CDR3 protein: CASSERGNTEAFF. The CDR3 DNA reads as TGTGCCAGCAGTGAACGGGGAAACACTGAAGCTTTCTTT.

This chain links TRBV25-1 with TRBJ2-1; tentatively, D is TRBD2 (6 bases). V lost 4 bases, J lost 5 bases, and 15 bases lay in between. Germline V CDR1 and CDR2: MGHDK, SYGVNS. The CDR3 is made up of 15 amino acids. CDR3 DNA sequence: TGTGCCAGCAGTGGGGGACTCGACAAAAACAATGAGCAGTTCTTC. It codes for CASSGGLDKNNEQFF.

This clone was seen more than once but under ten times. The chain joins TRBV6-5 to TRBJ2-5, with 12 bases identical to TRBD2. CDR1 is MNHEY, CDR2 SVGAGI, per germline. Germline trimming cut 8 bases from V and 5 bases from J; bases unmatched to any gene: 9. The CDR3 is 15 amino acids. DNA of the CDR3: TGTGCCAGCGGGAGACTAGCGGGAGATAGGGAGACCCAGTACTTC. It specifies CASGRLAGDRETQYF.

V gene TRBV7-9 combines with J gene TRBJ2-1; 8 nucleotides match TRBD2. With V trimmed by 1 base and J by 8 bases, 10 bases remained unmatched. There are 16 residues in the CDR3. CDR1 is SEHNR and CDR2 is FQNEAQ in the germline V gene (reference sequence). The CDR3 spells CASSLGSSGSWDEQFF. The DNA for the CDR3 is TGTGCCAGCAGCTTAGGATCCAGCGGGAGCTGGGATGAGCAGTTCTTC.

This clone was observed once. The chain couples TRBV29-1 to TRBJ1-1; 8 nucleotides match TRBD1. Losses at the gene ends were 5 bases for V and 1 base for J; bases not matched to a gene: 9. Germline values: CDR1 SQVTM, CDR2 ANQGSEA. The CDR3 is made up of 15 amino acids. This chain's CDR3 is CSVTREGTGNTEAFF. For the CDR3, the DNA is TGCAGCGTTACAAGGGAGGGGACAGGGAACACTGAAGCTTTCTTT. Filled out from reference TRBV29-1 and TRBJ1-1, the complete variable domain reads SAVISQKPSRDICQRGTSLTIQCQVDSQVTMMFWYRQQPGQSLTLIATANQGSEATYESGFVIDKFPISRPNLTFSTLTVSNMSPEDSSIYLCSVTREGTGNTEAFFGQGTRLTVV.

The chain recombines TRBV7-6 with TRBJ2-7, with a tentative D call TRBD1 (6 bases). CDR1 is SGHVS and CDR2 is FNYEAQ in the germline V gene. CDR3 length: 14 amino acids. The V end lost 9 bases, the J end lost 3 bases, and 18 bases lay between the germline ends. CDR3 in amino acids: CASFGRGRYYEQYF. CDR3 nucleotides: TGTGCCAGTTTCGGCAGGGGCCGTTACTACGAGCAGTACTTC.

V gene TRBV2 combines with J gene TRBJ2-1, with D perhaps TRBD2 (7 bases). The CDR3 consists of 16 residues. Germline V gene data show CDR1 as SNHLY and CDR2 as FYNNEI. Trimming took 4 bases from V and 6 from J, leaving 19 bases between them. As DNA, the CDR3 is TGTGCCAGCAGTGGGGAATTCCAAAGGGGGGGCAATGAGCAGTTCTTC. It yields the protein CASSGEFQRGGNEQFF. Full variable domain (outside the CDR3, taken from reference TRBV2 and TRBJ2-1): EPEVTQTPSHQVTQMGQEVILRCVPISNHLYFYWYRQILGQKVEFLVSFYNNEISEKSEIFDDQFSVERPDGSNFTLKIRSTKLEDSAMYFCASSGEFQRGGNEQFFGPGTRLTVL.

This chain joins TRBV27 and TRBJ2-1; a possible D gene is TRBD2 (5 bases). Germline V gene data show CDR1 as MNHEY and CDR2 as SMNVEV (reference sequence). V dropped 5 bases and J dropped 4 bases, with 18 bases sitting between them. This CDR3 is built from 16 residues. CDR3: CASSTPSGPFYNEQFF. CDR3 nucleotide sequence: TGTGCCAGCAGTACCCCAAGCGGACCTTTTTACAATGAGCAGTTCTTC.

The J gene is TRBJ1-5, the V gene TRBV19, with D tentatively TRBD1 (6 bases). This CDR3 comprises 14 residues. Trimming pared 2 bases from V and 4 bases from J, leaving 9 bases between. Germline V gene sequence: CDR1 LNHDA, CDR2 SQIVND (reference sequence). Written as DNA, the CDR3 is TGTGCCAGTAGTATAACAGGGAATAATCAGCCCCAGCATTTT. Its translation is CASSITGNNQPQHF.

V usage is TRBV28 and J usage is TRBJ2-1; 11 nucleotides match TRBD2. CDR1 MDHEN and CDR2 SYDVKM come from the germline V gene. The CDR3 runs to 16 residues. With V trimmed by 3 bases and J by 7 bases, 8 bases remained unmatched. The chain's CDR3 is CASSFLAGGPRNEQFF. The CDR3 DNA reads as TGTGCCAGCAGTTTTTTAGCGGGAGGGCCAAGGAATGAGCAGTTCTTC.

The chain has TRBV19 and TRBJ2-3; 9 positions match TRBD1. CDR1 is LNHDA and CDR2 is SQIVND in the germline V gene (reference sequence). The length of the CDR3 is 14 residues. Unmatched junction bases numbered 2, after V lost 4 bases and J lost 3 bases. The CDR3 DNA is TGTGCCAGTAGTAACAGGGGGCTTACAGATACGCAGTATTTT. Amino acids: CASSNRGLTDTQYF.

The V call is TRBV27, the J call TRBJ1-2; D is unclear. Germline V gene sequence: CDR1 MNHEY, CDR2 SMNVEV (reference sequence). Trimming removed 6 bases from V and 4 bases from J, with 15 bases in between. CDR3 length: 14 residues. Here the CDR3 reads CASRRAGGFYGYTF. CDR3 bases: TGTGCCAGCAGAAGGGCGGGAGGGTTCTATGGCTACACCTTC.

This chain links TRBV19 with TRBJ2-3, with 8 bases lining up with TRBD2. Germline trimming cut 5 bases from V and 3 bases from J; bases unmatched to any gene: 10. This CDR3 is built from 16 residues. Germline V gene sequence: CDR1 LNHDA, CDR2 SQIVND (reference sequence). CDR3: CASSDGRALLTDTQYF. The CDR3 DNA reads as TGTGCCAGTAGTGACGGGAGGGCCCTTTTGACAGATACGCAGTATTTT.

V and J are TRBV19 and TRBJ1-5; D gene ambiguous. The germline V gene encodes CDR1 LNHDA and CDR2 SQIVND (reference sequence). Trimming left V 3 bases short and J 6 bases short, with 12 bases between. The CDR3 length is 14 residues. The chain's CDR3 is CASSIPGESQPQHF. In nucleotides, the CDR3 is TGTGCCAGTAGTATCCCGGGAGAAAGTCAGCCCCAGCATTTT.

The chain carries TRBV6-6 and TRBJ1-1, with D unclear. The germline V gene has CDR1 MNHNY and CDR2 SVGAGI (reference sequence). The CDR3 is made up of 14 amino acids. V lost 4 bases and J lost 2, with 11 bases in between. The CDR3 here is CASSSNTVNTEAFF. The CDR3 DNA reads TGTGCCAGCAGTTCTAACACAGTTAACACTGAAGCTTTCTTT.